The clone carrying this T cell receptor (beta chain) appeared a few times. The antigen is not known. CDR1 is LNHDA and CDR2 is SQIVND in the germline V gene (reference sequence). The V end lost 6 bases, the J end lost 3 bases, and 6 bases lay between the germline ends. This CDR3 has 12 residues. TCRdb analysed the 5' RACE reads with MiXCR anew, one entry per CDR3 protein. The sample includes about 340,000 distinct CDR3 sequences, approximately 13% of them seen just once. The sample is drawn from a study of T-cell memory formation after mild COVID-19. At the level of the study: Clustering of TCRs was largely donor specific. Study-wide points: CD4/CD8 balance characterized clones contracting day 15 to 85, and CD4+ skew characterized later expanders. Pre-infection memory contained some responding clones, which suggested that cross-reactive memory had joined. Shrinking CD4+ clones were chiefly CM and EM; CD8+ ones were chiefly EMRA.

The gene calls are TRBV19 and TRBJ1-5, with D perhaps TRBD1 (6 bases). The receptor was isolated from a man aged 18 to 30 who had mild COVID-19 (a few samples of this study predate the infection). Cell type and time point are not known. Sequenced input: PBMCs or a T cell subset sorted from them (not recorded which). This CDR3 is CASRGHNQPQHF. The CDR3 nucleotides are TGTGCCAGTAGGGGACACAATCAGCCCCAGCATTTT.